This T cell receptor beta chain is drawn from a study of blood T cell repertoires in COVID-19. Participant reports of clinical history set cohort assignment. A few counts support this clone. The protocol was immunoSEQ multiplex PCR, while the TCRdb copy is restricted to in-frame clones and leaves out a portion. The sample contains around 250,000 clones, 88% of which appear only once. Germline lookup yields CDR1 MNHEY and CDR2 SVGEGT. With 2 bases removed from V and 4 bases from J, the gap between germline ends came to 9 bases. There are 14 residues in the CDR3. Sequencing was performed on PBMCs or T cells enriched from blood (not recorded which). The chain has TRBV6-2 or TRBV6-3 and TRBJ1-5; D is ambiguous. The clonotype comes from a woman in her forties who had been exposed to COVID-19. CDR3 DNA: TGTGCCAGCAGTTACGAGGCAGAGAATCAGCCCCAGCATTTT. Its translation is CASSYEAENQPQHF.